This entry concerns a single TCR beta chain. The sample comes from a study of T cells expressing NK-cell markers. Study at large: Seven of the eight sequenced donors were classified as HCMV-seropositive, and one was classified as seronegative.

For each CDR3 protein, TCRdb gives one entry from its re-call of the 5' RACE reads, without DNA. Its listing shows about 550,000 distinct CDR3 sequences. CDR3 length equals 13 residues. Germline lookup yields CDR1 SGHAT and CDR2 FQNNGV. The chain uses TRBV11-2 and TRBJ2-7; TCRdb picks TRBD2, but there is no DNA to check that call. This receptor was taken from a man between 18 and 35 years old in good health. Sequencing input: blood T cells: a sorted CD56 or NKG2C T cell subset, CD4+ or CD8+ T cells, or bulk PBMC T cells (not recorded which). The CDR3 sequence is CASCSGPSYEQYF.